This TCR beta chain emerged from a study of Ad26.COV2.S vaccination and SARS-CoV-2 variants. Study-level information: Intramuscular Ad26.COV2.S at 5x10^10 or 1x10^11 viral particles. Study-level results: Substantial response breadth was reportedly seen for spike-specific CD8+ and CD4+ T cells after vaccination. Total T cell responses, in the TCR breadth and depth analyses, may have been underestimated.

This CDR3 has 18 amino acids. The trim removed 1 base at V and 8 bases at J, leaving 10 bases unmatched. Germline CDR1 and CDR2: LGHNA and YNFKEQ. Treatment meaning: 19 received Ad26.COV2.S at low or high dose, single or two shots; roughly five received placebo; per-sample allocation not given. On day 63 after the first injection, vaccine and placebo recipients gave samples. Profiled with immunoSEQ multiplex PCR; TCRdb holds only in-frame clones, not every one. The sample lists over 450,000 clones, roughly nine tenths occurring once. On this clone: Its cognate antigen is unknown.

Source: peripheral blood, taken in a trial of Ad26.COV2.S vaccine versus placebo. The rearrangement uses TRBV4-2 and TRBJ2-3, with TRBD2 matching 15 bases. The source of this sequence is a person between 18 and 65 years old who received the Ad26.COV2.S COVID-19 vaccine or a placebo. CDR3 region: CASSQVEGLAGGVSTQYF. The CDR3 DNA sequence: TGTGCCAGCAGCCAAGTTGAGGGACTAGCGGGGGGTGTCTCTACGCAGTATTTT.